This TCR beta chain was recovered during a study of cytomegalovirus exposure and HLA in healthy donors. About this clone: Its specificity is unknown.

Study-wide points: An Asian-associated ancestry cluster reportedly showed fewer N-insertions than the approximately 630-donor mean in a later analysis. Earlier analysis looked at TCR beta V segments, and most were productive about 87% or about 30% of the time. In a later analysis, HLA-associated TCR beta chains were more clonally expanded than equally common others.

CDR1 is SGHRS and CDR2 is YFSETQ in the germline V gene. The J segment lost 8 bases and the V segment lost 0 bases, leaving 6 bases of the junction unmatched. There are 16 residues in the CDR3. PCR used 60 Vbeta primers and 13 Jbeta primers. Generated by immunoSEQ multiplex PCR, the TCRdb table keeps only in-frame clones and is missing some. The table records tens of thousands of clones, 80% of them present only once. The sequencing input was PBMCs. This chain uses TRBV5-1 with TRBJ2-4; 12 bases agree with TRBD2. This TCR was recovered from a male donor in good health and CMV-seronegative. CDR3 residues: CASSLEPSGGADIQYF. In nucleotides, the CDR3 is TGCGCCAGCAGCTTGGAGCCTAGCGGGGGGGCAGACATTCAGTACTTC.